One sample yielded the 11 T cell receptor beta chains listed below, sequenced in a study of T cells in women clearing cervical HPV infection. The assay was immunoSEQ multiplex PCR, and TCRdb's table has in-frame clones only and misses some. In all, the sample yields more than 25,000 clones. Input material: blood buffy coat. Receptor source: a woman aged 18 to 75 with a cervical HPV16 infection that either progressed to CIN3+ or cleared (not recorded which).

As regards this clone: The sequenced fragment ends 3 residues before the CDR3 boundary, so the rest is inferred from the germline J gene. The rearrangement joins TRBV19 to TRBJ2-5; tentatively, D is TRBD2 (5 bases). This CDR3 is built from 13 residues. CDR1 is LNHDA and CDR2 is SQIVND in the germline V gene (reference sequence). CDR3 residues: CASSIGGSETQYF. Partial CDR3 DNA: TGTGCCAGTAGTATAGGAGGGTCGGAAACC. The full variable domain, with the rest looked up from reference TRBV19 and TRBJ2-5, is DGGITQSPKYLFRKEGQNVTLSCEQNLNHDAMYWYRQDPGQGLRLIYYSQIVNDFQKGDIAEGYSVSREKKESFPLTVTSAQKNPTAFYLCASSIGGSETQYFGPGTRLLVL.

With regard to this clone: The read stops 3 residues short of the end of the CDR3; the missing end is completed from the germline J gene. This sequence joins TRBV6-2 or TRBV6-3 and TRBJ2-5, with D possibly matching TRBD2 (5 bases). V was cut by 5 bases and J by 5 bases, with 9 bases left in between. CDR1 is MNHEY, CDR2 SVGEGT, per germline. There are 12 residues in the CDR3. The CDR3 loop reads CASSRTEETQYF. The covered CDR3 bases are TGTGCCAGCAGTAGGACTGAGGAGACC.

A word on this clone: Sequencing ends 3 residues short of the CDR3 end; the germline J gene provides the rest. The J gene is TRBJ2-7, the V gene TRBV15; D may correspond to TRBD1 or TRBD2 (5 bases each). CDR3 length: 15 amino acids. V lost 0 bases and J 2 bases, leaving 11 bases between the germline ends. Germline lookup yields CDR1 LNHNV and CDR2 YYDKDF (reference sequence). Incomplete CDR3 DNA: TGTGCCACCAGCAGAGATCGAGGGGCCCCCTACGAG. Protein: CATSRDRGAPYE. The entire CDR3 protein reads CATSRDRGAPYEQYF.

The CDR3 loop is CASSFTGLNTGELFF. Incomplete CDR3 DNA: TGCGCCAGCAGCTTTACAGGGTTGAACACCGGGGAG. The chain employs TRBV5-1 and TRBJ2-2, with D possibly being TRBD1 (6 bases). The sequenced fragment ends 3 residues before the CDR3 boundary, so the rest is inferred from the germline J gene. Looked up from germline, CDR1 is SGHRS and CDR2 is YFSETQ. The CDR3 is 15 amino acids. Trimming took off 2 bases at V and 1 base at J, with 9 bases between the two ends.

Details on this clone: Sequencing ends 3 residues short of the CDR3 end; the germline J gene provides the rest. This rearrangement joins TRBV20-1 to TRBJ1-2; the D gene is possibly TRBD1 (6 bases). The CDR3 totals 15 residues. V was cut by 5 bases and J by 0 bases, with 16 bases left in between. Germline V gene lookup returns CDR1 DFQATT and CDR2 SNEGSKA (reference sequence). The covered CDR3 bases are TGCAGTGCTCCAGACACGGACAGCGCTAACTATGGC. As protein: CSAPDTDSANYG. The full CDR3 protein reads CSAPDTDSANYGYTF.

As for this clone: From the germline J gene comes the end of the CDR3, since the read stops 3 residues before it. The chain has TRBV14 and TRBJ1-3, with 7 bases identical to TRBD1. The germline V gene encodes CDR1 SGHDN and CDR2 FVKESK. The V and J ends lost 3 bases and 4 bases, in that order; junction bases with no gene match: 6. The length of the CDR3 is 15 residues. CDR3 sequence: CASSHRGGLGNTIYF. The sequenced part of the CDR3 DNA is TGTGCCAGCAGCCACCGAGGGGGCTTAGGAAACACC.

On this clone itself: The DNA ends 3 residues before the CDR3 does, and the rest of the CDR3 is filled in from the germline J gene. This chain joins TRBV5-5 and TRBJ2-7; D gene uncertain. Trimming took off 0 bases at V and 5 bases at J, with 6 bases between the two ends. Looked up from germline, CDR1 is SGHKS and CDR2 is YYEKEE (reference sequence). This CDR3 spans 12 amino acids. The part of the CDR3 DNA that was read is TGTGCCAGCAGCTTGGCGCAGGACGAG. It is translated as CASSLAQDE. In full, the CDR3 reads CASSLAQDEQYF.

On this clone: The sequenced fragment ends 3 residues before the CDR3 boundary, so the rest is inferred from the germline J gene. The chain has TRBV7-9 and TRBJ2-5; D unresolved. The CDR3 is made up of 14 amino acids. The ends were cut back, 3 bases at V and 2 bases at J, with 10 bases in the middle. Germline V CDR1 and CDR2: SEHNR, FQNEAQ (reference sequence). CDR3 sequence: CASSLVRHQETQYF. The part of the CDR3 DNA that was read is TGTGCCAGCAGCTTGGTCAGACATCAAGAGACC.

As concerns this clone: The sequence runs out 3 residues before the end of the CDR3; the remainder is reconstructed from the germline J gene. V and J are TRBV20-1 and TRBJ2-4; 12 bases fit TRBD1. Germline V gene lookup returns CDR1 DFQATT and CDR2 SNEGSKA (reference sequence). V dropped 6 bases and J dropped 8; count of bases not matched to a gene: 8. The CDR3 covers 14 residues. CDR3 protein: CSAVPGQGADIQYF. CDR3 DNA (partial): TGCAGTGCAGTACCGGGACAGGGGGCTGACATT.

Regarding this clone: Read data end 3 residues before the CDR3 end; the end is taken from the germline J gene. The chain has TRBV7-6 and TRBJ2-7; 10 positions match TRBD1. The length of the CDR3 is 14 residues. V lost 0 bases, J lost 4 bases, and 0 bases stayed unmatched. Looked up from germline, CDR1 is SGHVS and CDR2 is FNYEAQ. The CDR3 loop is CASSLAGQGYEQYF. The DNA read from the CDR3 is TGTGCCAGCAGCTTAGCGGGACAGGGGTACGAG.

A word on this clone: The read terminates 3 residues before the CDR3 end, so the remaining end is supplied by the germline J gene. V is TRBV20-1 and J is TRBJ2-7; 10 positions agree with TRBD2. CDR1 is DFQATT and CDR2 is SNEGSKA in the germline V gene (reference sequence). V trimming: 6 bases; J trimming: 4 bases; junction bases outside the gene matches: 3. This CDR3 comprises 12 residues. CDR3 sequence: CSARTSGYEQYF. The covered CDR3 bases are TGCAGTGCAAGGACTAGCGGTTACGAG.